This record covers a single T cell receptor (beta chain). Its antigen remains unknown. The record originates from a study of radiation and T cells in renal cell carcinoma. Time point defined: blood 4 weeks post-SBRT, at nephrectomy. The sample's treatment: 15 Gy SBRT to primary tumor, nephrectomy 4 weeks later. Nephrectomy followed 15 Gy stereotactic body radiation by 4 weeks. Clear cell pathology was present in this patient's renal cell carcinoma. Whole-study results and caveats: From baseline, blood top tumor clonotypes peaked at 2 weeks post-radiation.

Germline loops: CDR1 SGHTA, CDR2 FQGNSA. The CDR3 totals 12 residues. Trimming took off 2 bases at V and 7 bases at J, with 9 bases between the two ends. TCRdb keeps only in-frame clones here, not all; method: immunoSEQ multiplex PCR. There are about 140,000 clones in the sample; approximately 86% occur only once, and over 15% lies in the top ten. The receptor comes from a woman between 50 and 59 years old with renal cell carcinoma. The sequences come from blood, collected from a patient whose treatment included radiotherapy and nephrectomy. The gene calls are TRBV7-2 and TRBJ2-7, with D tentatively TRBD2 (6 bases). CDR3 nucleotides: TGTGCCAGCAGCTTACGGGGGAGGGAGCAGTACTTC. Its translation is CASSLRGREQYF.